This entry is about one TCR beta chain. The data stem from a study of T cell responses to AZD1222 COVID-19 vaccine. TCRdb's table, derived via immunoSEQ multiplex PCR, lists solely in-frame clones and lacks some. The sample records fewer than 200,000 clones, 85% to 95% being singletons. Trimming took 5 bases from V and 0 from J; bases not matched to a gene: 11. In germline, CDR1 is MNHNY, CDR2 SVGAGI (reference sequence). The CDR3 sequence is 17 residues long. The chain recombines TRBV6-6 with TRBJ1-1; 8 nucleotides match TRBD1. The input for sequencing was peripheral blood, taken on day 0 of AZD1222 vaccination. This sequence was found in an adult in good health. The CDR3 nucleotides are TGTGCCAGCAGTCTTACTGGGACAGGCTTCATGAACACTGAAGCTTTCTTT. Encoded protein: CASSLTGTGFMNTEAFF.